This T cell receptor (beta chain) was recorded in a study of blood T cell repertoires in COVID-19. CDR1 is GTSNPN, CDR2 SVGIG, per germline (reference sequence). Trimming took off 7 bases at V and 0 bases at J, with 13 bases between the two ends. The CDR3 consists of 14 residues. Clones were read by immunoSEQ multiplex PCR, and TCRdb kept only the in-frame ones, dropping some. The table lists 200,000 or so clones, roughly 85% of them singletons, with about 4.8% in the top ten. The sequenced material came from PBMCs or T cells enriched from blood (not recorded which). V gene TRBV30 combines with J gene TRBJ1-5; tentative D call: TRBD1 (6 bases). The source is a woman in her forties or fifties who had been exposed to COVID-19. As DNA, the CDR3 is TGTGCCTTCCAGCAGGGGAGTAGCAATCAGCCCCAGCATTTT. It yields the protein CAFQQGSSNQPQHF.